This T cell receptor (beta chain) was retrieved from a study of CD8+CD57+ T cells in acquired aplastic anemia (dated by TCRdb to 2017 to 2018). With respect to the entire study: DNA extracted from sorted CD4+ and CD8+ cells had a mean of approximately 3.4 ug, with a range of roughly 0.19 to 27.4 ug. A CD8+CD57+ expansion meant a frequency higher than the mean frequency seen in healthy subjects.

From the cysteine through the phenylalanine, the CDR3 covers 15 amino acids. Solely the CDR3 DNA is kept, with 45 bases framed from the first base. The germline V gene specifies MGHDK as CDR1 and SYGVNS as CDR2. After removal of 5 bases from V and 6 bases from J, the junction retains 5 bases not matched to a gene. Genomic DNA was used as template for profiling of TCR beta VDJ combinations and CDR3 sequences. An Illumina HiSeq 2000 was the platform used for TCR repertoire sequencing. The original methods were these. Repertoires were assessed using TRBV/TRBJ rearrangement plots, CDR3 size and DJ length profiles, and Simpson's diversity index. The immunodominant clone was defined as the most abundant DNA sequence in deep sequencing data. CDR3 amino acid sequences were checked for sharing between subjects and were compared against published repertoires and the VDJdb database. TCRdb reanalyzed the raw reads on its own, using fastp at Q25 for trimming and MiXCR for clone calling, and kept in-frame beta chains. For every CDR3 protein sequence, its rows merge into one entry that carries the most common genes and DNA. For this entry, the V and J calls and clone size follow TCRdb and not the study's own pipeline. The sample records approximately 150,000 distinct CDR3 sequences, 71% of which are singletons. The ten largest clones add up to 40% to 55% of the sample.

Expansion of CD8+CD57+ cells had been shown by flow cytometry in the patients chosen for sequencing. Every patient had a diagnosis of severe acquired aplastic anemia based on International Study of Aplastic Anemia and Agranulocytosis and Camitta criteria. At the time blood was sampled, none of the patients had received any therapy. In the study, sorted CD4+ and CD8+ blood T cells from patients with severe aplastic anemia and from healthy subjects underwent deep sequencing of TCR repertoires. In the USA, patient enrollment took place under clinicaltrials.gov protocols 00001620, 01623167, 00001397, 00071045, 00081523 and 00961064. Ficoll-Paque density gradient centrifugation was used to isolate peripheral blood mononuclear cells. CD4+ and CD8+ T cells were sorted by FACS or magnetic beads before DNA extraction. Broader findings and caveats from the paper: Twenty-nine CD8+ CDR3 sequences were shared between patients and controls but appeared highly expressed in patients and within their immunodominant clones. CD8+ Simpson's diversity did not differ significantly between patients and healthy controls (P=0.060).

To note about this clonotype: Its antigen is currently not known. Nothing much larger sits one base from this clone, and base qualities are not available.

In this chain, TRBV25-1 is recombined with TRBJ2-1; 12 central bases correspond to TRBD2. Sequenced input: sorted CD4+, CD8+, or CD8+CD57+ T cells (not recorded which) from PBMCs. The origin of this receptor is a human donor with aplastic anemia. The DNA sequence is as follows: TGTGCCAGCAGTTTTAGGACTAGCGGGGTCAATGAGCAGTTCTTC. Its protein product is CASSFRTSGVNEQFF.